Here is one TCR beta chain with its context. The clone's antigen remains unknown. It has no much larger one-base neighbor in the sample; base qualities were not kept. The sample comes from a study of shared clonotypes between healthy human individuals (dated by TCRdb to about 2020). A note on the overall study: The cohort comprised two women and a few men aged 18 to 49 years. Libraries were prepared and TCR repertoires were sequenced by different laboratories using diverse techniques, in order to increase sequencing depth and limit assay-specific biases. Leukapheresis yielded between about 0.85 and 10 billion PBMCs per donor. To estimate repertoire size and how much clonotype sharing occurs between individuals, the study deeply sequenced the blood TCR repertoires of five healthy adults. For each donor, three plates each were used for CD4 naive and CD4 memory, two plates were used for CD8 naive, and one plate was used for CD8 memory.

Using the deep immunoSEQ assay, multiplex PCR amplified TCR CDR3 regions from genomic DNA. Extracted genomic DNA from each cell subset was spread evenly across all wells of several immunoSEQ 96-well plates, with each plate serving as a replicate. Each replicate PCR for sorted subsets received 200 ng genomic DNA, equal to roughly 30,000 T cell genomes. Purified libraries were quantified with a Qubit 3.0 fluorometer, sized on a Bioanalyzer 2100, and re-quantified with the KAPA Library Quantification kit. Each immunoSEQ 96-well plate was sequenced on its own single-read 150-cycle Illumina NextSeq 550 flow cell. The authors processed their data as follows. Because the immunoSEQ output held only junctional sequences and lacked quality scores, the filtering could not match the filtering applied to full-length reads. Sequences were annotated with PyIR, a Python wrapper for IgBLAST v1.9, and V/J genes and CDR3 were assigned using IMGT germline references. Reads with weak V/J assignments (E-value above 1e-6), missing CDR3, stop codons, out-of-frame junctions, or ambiguous translated residues were removed. V3J clonotypes were defined as sequences sharing an identical inferred V gene, J gene, and CDR3 amino acid sequence. The percentage overlap between two repertoires was calculated by dividing the number of shared unique clonotypes by the size of the smaller repertoire. Repertoire richness was assessed with RTK rarefaction, the Chao1 estimator, and Recon v2.1 estimates of unobserved clonotypes. For all TCRbeta clonotypes obtained by the gDNA method from four donors, generation probabilities were computed with OLGA. The source is immuneACCESS, and TCRdb retained only in-frame sequences with V and J called. Part of the clones is not carried over; for the studies checked, unresolved V genes explain less than half of this, and the remainder is unexplained. Clone size and the V and J calls come from that table; the DNA yielded D and trimming. A total of millions of clones appear in this sample, roughly 91% of them only once. The top ten clonotypes cover more than 1.5% of the sample.

For the CD8 naive samples, CD45RO-negative cells were positively selected for CCR7, yielding a CD45RA+CCR7+ population from which TemRA cells were excluded. Healthy HIV-negative adults with no recently reported acute infections or vaccinations were included as donors. Every donor was a Caucasian adult residing in Nashville, Tennessee, USA. Blood was obtained by leukapheresis, after which PBMCs were separated by Ficoll-Histopaque density gradient centrifugation and cryopreserved in liquid nitrogen vapor phase. Analytical flow cytometry was used to check the purity and quantity of every magnetically sorted T cell population. From each sorted fraction, genomic DNA was isolated and quantified by UV absorbance on a Nanodrop 2000c. Overall study outcomes, separate from this receptor: Incomplete sequencing was indicated by rarefaction of sorted-subset datasets, despite the large sequencing depth. Larger estimated clonotype richness was generally found for naive subsets than for memory subsets. Across a few donors, 4.5% to 6.5% of naive CD4, roughly 3.8% of naive CD8, about 2.3% of memory CD4, and about 0.44% of memory CD8 clonotypes were shared. The genetic and exposure-history diversity represented was limited by the small number of donors. Compared with non-shared clonotypes, clonotypes shared by all four sorted-subset donors had higher generation probabilities. Pairwise subsampling led to the expectation that sequencing depth would affect the degree of clonotype sharing among donors. Sampling was restricted to blood, and TCR repertoires in tissue are likely to differ from TCR repertoires in blood.

Taken from cysteine to phenylalanine, the CDR3 has 14 residues. Here the CDR3 DNA is all that survives: 42 bases in frame from base 1. A distance of 15 bases separates the germline ends of V and J, which lose 7 bases and 2 bases respectively. The germline V gene (reference sequence) supplies CDR1 MNHEY and CDR2 SMNVEV. The sequence joins TRBV27 to TRBJ2-7; tentative D gene TRBD2, with 5 bases matching. The sequenced material came from naive CD8+ T cells from PBMCs. The sample's cell subset or site label, decoded: CD45RA+CCR7+. This sequence was found in a man in his late teens or twenties in good health. Some clones in this sample may be carry-over from other donors' samples. Here is the DNA: TGTGCCAGCACTCCCCTTGCTAGCCCCTACGAGCAGTACTTC. It translates to CASTPLASPYEQYF.